The 3 T cell receptor beta chains in this list originate from one sample, sequenced in a study of T cells in Graves' hyperthyroidism and ophthalmopathy. TCR beta CDR3 sequences were amplified from RNA transcripts. In the first-round RT-PCR of the TCR CDR3, the HTBI primer set was used. One entry per CDR3 protein, called by TCRdb with MiXCR from the multiplex PCR reads. This sample has approximately 370,000 distinct CDR3 sequences; under 15% occur once, and the top ten carry less than 35%. Sequencing was performed on blood. Receptors originate from a woman aged 30 to 39 with Graves' hyperthyroidism.

This clonotype was seen repeatedly, ten times or more. This sequence joins TRBV5-1 and TRBJ1-2; D ambiguous. Germline V lookup: CDR1 SGHRS, CDR2 YFSETQ. The ends were cut back, 4 bases at V and 1 base at J, with 17 bases in the middle. The CDR3 loop spans 16 amino acids. The CDR3 DNA reads TGCGCCAGCAGCCCACGGGAGCAGGACCTTAACTATGGCTACACCTTC. This encodes CASSPREQDLNYGYTF.

This clonotype was seen at least ten times. The chain has TRBV3-1 and TRBJ2-7, with TRBD1 as a possible D gene (5 bases). CDR1 LGHDT and CDR2 YNNKEL come from the germline V gene (reference sequence). This CDR3 has 16 amino acids. V was shortened by 0 bases and J by 4 bases, with 16 bases between the two germline ends. CDR3 region: CASSQDHKGPHYEQYF. CDR3 bases: TGTGCCAGCAGCCAAGATCATAAGGGGCCCCATTACGAGCAGTACTTC.

The gene calls are TRBV13 and TRBJ1-4, with 8 nucleotides matching TRBD1. The trim removed 5 bases at V and 7 bases at J, leaving 6 bases unmatched. Looked up from germline, CDR1 is PRHDT and CDR2 is FYEKMQ (reference sequence). The CDR3 length is 14 residues. The CDR3 reads CASSRTGLFEKLFF. The CDR3 region has the DNA TGTGCCAGCAGCCGGACAGGGCTATTTGAAAAACTGTTTTTT.